The next 18 T cell receptor beta chains were all read from a single sample in a study of blood T cells in healthy people across ages. Next came a second PCR, run for about 7 to 12 cycles, which used a sample-barcoded 5' primer along with a J-beta primer mix. TCRdb recomputed calls from the 5' RACE reads with MiXCR, one row per CDR3 protein. The sample shows around 800,000 distinct CDR3 sequences, around 68% of them seen only once. Sequences were obtained from blood. All receptors derive from a man younger than 40 in good health.

The table lists this clonotype with a few counts. The V and J genes are TRBV12-3 or TRBV12-4 and TRBJ2-3; D possibly corresponds to TRBD1 (6 bases). Trimming pared 6 bases from V and 8 bases from J, leaving 24 bases between. This CDR3 contains 16 residues. Here the CDR3 reads CASSSARGISGGTQYF. The CDR3 DNA follows: TGTGCCAGCAGCAGCGCCAGGGGTATCAGCGGAGGTACGCAGTATTTT.

There are a few counts of this clonotype. The chain is built from TRBV4-2 and TRBJ2-3; TRBD1 might be the D (6 bases). CDR1 LGHNA and CDR2 YNFKEQ come from the germline V gene. The CDR3 is made up of 19 amino acids. V was clipped by 0 bases and J by 2 bases, with 21 bases between them. CDR3 region: CASSQDLGPGKGDTDTQYF. The CDR3 DNA reads TGTGCCAGCAGCCAAGATCTAGGCCCGGGGAAGGGGGACACAGATACGCAGTATTTT.

V gene TRBV4-3 combines with J gene TRBJ1-4; unclear D gene. The CDR3 is made up of 15 amino acids. Trimming took off 6 bases at V and 3 bases at J, with 14 bases between the two ends. Looked up from germline, CDR1 is LGHNA and CDR2 is YSLEER. The CDR3 loop reads CASRSYRFANEKLFF. The CDR3 DNA sequence: TGCGCCAGCAGATCTTACAGATTCGCTAATGAAAAACTGTTTTTT.

This clonotype was observed a few times. The chain couples TRBV14 to TRBJ2-1, with D perhaps being TRBD1 or TRBD2 (5 bases each). Germline V gives CDR1 SGHDN, CDR2 FVKESK. This CDR3 region has 13 residues. V shed 3 bases and J shed 5 bases, with 8 bases lying between them. The CDR3 is CASSQGRDNEQFF. For the CDR3, the DNA is TGTGCCAGCAGCCAGGGACGAGACAATGAGCAGTTCTTC. Full variable domain (outside the CDR3, taken from reference TRBV14 and TRBJ2-1): EAGVTQFPSHSVIEKGQTVTLRCDPISGHDNLYWYRRVMGKEIKFLLHFVKESKQDESGMPNNRFLAERTGGTYSTLKVQPAELEDSGVYFCASSQGRDNEQFFGPGTRLTVL.

This clonotype was observed a few times. The genes are TRBV4-3 and TRBJ2-7; D is uncertain. The CDR3 runs to 16 residues. V lost 0 bases to trimming and J lost 3 bases, with 15 bases between them. Germline assignment: CDR1 LGHNA and CDR2 YSLEER. CDR3 loop: CASSQDGPSNIYEQYF. CDR3 DNA sequence: TGCGCCAGCAGCCAAGATGGACCGTCCAATATCTACGAGCAGTACTTC.

The CDR3 reads CASSLTDRGNTQYF. In DNA, the CDR3 is TGCGCCAGCAGCTTGACCGACAGGGGCAATACGCAGTATTTT. The V call is TRBV5-1, the J call TRBJ2-3; 8 bases match TRBD1. The CDR3 is made up of 14 amino acids. J gave up 7 bases and V 1 base, and 5 bases lay outside the gene matches. Germline lookup yields CDR1 SGHRS and CDR2 YFSETQ. The whole variable domain, remainder taken from reference TRBV5-1 and TRBJ2-3, is KAGVTQTPRYLIKTRGQQVTLSCSPISGHRSVSWYQQTPGQGLQFLFEYFSETQRNKGNFPGRFSGRQFSNSRSEMNVSTLELGDSALYLCASSLTDRGNTQYFGPGTRLTVL.

The V call is TRBV14, the J call TRBJ2-5; D remains ambiguous. CDR3 length equals 15 residues. Germline CDR1 and CDR2: SGHDN and FVKESK. Deletions cut 0 bases from V and 0 bases from J, with 8 bases between. CDR3 DNA: TGTGCCAGCAGCCAAGATAACACAAACCAAGAGACCCAGTACTTC. This codes for CASSQDNTNQETQYF.

The chain is built from TRBV28 and TRBJ2-3; tentative D call: TRBD2 (5 bases). The V and J ends lost 2 bases and 4 bases respectively, with 13 bases between them. In germline, CDR1 is MDHEN, CDR2 SYDVKM. The CDR3 contains 15 residues. The DNA of the CDR3 is TGTGCCAGCAGTTTAGGCCGACTAAAGGCAGATACGCAGTATTTT. Translation: CASSLGRLKADTQYF. The full variable domain, completed using reference TRBV28 and TRBJ2-3, is DVKVTQSSRYLVKRTGEKVFLECVQDMDHENMFWYRQDPGLGLRLIYFSYDVKMKEKGDIPEGYSVSREKKERFSLILESASTNQTSMYLCASSLGRLKADTQYFGPGTRLTVL.

This rearrangement joins TRBV6-2 or TRBV6-3 to TRBJ2-7, with 8 bases lining up with TRBD1. The end of the DNA fits TRBJ2-4 better, so the J call may be wrong. The germline V gene has CDR1 MNHEY and CDR2 SVGEGT. The CDR3 extends over 15 amino acids. The CDR3 is CASSYFRGLKNIQYF. CDR3 DNA: TGTGCCAGCAGTTACTTCAGGGGGCTGAAAAACATTCAGTACTTC.

The rearrangement joins TRBV5-1 to TRBJ2-1, with TRBD2 matching over 8 bases. The CDR3 is made up of 14 amino acids. Unmatched junction bases numbered 7, after V lost 3 bases and J lost 8 bases. In germline, CDR1 is SGHRS, CDR2 YFSETQ. Here the CDR3 reads CASSSGGSTDEQFF. In DNA, the CDR3 is TGCGCCAGCAGCTCGGGGGGGAGTACAGATGAGCAGTTCTTC.

This clonotype was counted once. This chain connects TRBV4-2 to TRBJ1-2, with no clear D. Germline CDR1 is LGHNA and CDR2 is YNFKEQ. V was shortened by 0 bases and J by 4 bases, with 12 bases between the two germline ends. The CDR3 has 15 amino acids. DNA of the CDR3: TGTGCCAGCAGCCAAGATTTGGAGGCTCTCTATGGCTACACCTTC. This codes for CASSQDLEALYGYTF.

This sequence joins TRBV28 and TRBJ2-5; D unresolved. Germline values: CDR1 MDHEN, CDR2 SYDVKM. The CDR3 covers 12 residues. Between the trimmed V and J ends, which lost 8 bases and 1 base, there was a span of 8 bases. The CDR3 nucleotides are TGTGCCAGCCAGGTCTTCCAAGAGACCCAGTACTTC. It is translated as CASQVFQETQYF. The whole variable domain, remainder taken from reference TRBV28 and TRBJ2-5, is DVKVTQSSRYLVKRTGEKVFLECVQDMDHENMFWYRQDPGLGLRLIYFSYDVKMKEKGDIPEGYSVSREKKERFSLILESASTNQTSMYLCASQVFQETQYFGPGTRLLVL.

Concerning this clonotype: This clone may be a read error of a much larger clone one base away. The chain uses TRBV9 and TRBJ2-3; 7 bases agree with TRBD1. Germline V gene sequence: CDR1 SGDLS, CDR2 YYNGEE. CDR3 length: 14 amino acids. The J segment lost 4 bases and the V segment lost 4 bases, leaving 6 bases of the junction unmatched. CDR3 DNA sequence: TGTGCCAGCAGCTTTGGACAGGCCTCAGATACGCAGTATTTT. This gives the protein CASSFGQASDTQYF.

This chain joins TRBV27 and TRBJ2-4, with D perhaps TRBD2 (6 bases). V was cut by 0 bases and J by 13 bases, with 10 bases left in between. Per germline, CDR1 MNHEY and CDR2 SMNVEV (reference sequence). The CDR3 has 12 amino acids. CDR3 amino acids: CASSLSGGKQYF. CDR3 nucleotides: TGTGCCAGCAGTTTATCGGGGGGTAAGCAGTACTTC.

In its sample, this clonotype was seen once. An end of the junction differs from the germline gene, which may be a read error. The chain is built from TRBV27 and TRBJ1-2; D not certain. CDR1 is MNHEY, CDR2 SMNVEV, per germline (reference sequence). This CDR3 spans 13 amino acids. CDR3 in DNA: TGTCCCAGCAGTTCGGGAGCAATCTATGGCTACACCTTC. Translating it yields CPSSSGAIYGYTF.

This clonotype has just a few counts. The genes are TRBV11-2 and TRBJ2-1; 15 bases match TRBD2. The V segment lost 3 bases and the J segment 3 bases; nucleotides outside the gene matches: 21. Per germline, CDR1 SGHAT and CDR2 FQNNGV. CDR3 length equals 23 residues. The CDR3 here is CASSFSIPPPGLAGGLRYNEQFF. CDR3 nucleotides: TGTGCCAGCAGCTTCTCAATACCCCCACCAGGACTAGCGGGGGGGCTCCGCTACAATGAGCAGTTCTTC.

The rearrangement joins TRBV7-8 to TRBJ1-6; D unresolved. V was pared by 3 bases and J by 6 bases, with 9 bases between. This CDR3 region has 14 residues. Germline values: CDR1 SGHVS, CDR2 FQNEAQ. The CDR3 bases are TGTGCCAGCAGCTTTAGAACTCCTAATTCACCCCTCCACTTT. Its protein is CASSFRTPNSPLHF.

J is TRBJ1-2 and V is TRBV5-5, with 9 bases identical to TRBD1. After removal of 4 bases from V and 7 bases from J, the junction contained 8 bases not matched to a gene. The CDR3 has 14 amino acids. Germline CDR1 and CDR2: SGHKS and YYEKEE (reference sequence). CDR3 loop: CASSHGTGNLGYTF. The CDR3 nucleotides read TGTGCCAGCAGCCATGGGACAGGGAATCTTGGCTACACCTTC.